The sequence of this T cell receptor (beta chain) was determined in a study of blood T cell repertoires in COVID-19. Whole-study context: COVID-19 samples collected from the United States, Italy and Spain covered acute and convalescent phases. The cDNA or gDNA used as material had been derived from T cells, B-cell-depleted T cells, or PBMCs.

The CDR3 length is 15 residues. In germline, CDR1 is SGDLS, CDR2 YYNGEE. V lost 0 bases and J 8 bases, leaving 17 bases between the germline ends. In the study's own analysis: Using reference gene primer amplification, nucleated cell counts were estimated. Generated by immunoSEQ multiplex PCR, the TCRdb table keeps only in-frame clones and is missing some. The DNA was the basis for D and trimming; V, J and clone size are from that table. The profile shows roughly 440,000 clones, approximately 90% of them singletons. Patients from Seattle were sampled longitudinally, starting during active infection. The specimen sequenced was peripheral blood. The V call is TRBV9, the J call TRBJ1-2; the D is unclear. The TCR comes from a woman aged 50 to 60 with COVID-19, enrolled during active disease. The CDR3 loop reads CASSVGHSSQSGYTF. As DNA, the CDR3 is TGTGCCAGCAGCGTAGGGCACAGCTCGCAATCAGGCTACACCTTC. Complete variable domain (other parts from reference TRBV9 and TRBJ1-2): DSGVTQTPKHLITATGQRVTLRCSPRSGDLSVYWYQQSLDQGLQFLIQYYNGEERAKGNILERFSAQQFPDLHSELNLSSLELGDSALYFCASSVGHSSQSGYTFGSGTRLTVV.